The clone carrying this TCR beta chain came up a few times. Its specificity is unknown. These data are taken from a study of T-cell memory formation after mild COVID-19. The CDR3 covers 15 residues. The germline V and J ends were trimmed by 2 bases and 3 bases, with 13 bases remaining between them. Germline CDR1 is DFQATT and CDR2 is SNEGSKA (reference sequence). The study, taken as a whole, reports: Proof of SARS-CoV-2 specificity was absent for the second-wave clones that crested on day 37. Clones contracting over day 15 to 85 were CD4/CD8 balanced, with later expanders leaning CD4+. Certain responding clones were present in pre-infection memory, suggesting participation of cross-reactive memory.

TCRdb re-analysed the 5' RACE reads in MiXCR, keeping a single row per CDR3 protein. This sample carries around 82,000 distinct CDR3 sequences, over 10% of them seen once, and the ten largest clones take 40% to 45%. The chain recombines TRBV20-1 with TRBJ2-2, with D tentatively TRBD1 (5 bases). The sequencing sample was made of PBMCs or a T cell subset sorted from them (not recorded which). This TCR was sampled from a young man who had mild COVID-19 (a few samples of this study predate the infection). Cell type and time point are not known. The CDR3 loop reads CSARSKGQYTGELFF. CDR3 DNA sequence: TGCAGTGCTAGATCAAAGGGGCAGTACACCGGGGAGCTGTTTTTT.